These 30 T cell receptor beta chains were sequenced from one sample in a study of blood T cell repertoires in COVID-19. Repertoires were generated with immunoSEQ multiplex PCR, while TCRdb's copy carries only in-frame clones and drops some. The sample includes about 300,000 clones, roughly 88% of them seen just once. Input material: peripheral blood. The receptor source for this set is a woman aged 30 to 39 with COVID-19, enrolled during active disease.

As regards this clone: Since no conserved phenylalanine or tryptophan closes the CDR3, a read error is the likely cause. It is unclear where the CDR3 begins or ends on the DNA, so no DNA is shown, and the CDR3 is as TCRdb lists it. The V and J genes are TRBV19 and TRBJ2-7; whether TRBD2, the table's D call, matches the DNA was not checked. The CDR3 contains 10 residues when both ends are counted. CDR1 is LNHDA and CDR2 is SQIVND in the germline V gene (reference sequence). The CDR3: CATRGGSCGA.

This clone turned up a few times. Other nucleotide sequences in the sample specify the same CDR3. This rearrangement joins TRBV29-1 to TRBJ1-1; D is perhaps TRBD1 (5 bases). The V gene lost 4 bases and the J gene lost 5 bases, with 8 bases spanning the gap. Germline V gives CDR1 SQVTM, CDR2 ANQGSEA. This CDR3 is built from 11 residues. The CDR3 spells CSVGGGTEAFF. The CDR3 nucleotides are TGCAGCGTTGGGGGGGGGACTGAAGCTTTCTTT. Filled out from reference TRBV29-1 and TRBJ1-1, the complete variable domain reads SAVISQKPSRDICQRGTSLTIQCQVDSQVTMMFWYRQQPGQSLTLIATANQGSEATYESGFVIDKFPISRPNLTFSTLTVSNMSPEDSSIYLCSVGGGTEAFFGQGTRLTVV.

In DNA form, the CDR3 reads TGCAGCGTTAAACAGGGCGGCAATCAGCCCCAGCATTTT. Translating it yields CSVKQGGNQPQHF. The chain is built from TRBV29-1 and TRBJ1-5, with D maybe TRBD1 (6 bases). This CDR3 has 13 residues. Germline CDR1 is SQVTM and CDR2 is ANQGSEA. Trimming stripped 5 bases from V and 2 bases from J, with 10 bases between. Drawing the rest from reference TRBV29-1 and TRBJ1-5, the complete variable domain is SAVISQKPSRDICQRGTSLTIQCQVDSQVTMMFWYRQQPGQSLTLIATANQGSEATYESGFVIDKFPISRPNLTFSTLTVSNMSPEDSSIYLCSVKQGGNQPQHFGDGTRLSIL.

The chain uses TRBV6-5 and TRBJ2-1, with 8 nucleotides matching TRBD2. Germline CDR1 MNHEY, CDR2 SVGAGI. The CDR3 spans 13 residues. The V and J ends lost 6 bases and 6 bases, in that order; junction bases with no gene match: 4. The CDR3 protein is CASRAGGRNEQFF. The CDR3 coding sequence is TGTGCCAGCAGGGCGGGGGGCCGCAATGAGCAGTTCTTC.

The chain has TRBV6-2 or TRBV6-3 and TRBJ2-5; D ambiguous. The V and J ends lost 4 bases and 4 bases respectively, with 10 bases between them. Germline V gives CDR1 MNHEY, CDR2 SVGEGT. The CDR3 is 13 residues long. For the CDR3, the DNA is TGTGCCAGCAGTTTTCGACTGGGAGAGACCCAGTACTTC. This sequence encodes CASSFRLGETQYF.

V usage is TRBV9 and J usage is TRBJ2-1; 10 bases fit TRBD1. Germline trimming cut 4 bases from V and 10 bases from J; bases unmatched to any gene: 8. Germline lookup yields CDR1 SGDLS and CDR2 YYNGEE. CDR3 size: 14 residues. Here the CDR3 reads CASSTTTGGIEQFF. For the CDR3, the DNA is TGTGCCAGCAGCACAACGACAGGGGGCATCGAGCAGTTCTTC. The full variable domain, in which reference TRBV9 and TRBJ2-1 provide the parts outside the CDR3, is DSGVTQTPKHLITATGQRVTLRCSPRSGDLSVYWYQQSLDQGLQFLIQYYNGEERAKGNILERFSAQQFPDLHSELNLSSLELGDSALYFCASSTTTGGIEQFFGPGTRLTVL.

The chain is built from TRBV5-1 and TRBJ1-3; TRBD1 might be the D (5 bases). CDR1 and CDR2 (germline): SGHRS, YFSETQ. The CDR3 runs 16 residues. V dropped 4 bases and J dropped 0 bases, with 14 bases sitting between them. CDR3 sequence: CASSNPTGDSGNTIYF. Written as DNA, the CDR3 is TGCGCCAGCAGCAACCCGACGGGGGACTCTGGAAACACCATATATTTT.

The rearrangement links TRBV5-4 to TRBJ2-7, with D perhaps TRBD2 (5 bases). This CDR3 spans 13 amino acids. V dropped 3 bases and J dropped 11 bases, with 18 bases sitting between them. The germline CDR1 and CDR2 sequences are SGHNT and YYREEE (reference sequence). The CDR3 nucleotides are TGTGCCAGCAGCTCTGCCCTTACTAGTGGAAAGTACTTC. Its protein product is CASSSALTSGKYF.

CDR3 DNA: TGCGCCAGCAGCTCGCGGGATACGCAGTATTTT. Translated: CASSSRDTQYF. This chain links TRBV5-1 with TRBJ2-3; no reliable D call. The V and J ends lost 3 bases and 6 bases respectively, with 5 bases between them. The CDR3 totals 11 residues. Germline CDR1 SGHRS, CDR2 YFSETQ.

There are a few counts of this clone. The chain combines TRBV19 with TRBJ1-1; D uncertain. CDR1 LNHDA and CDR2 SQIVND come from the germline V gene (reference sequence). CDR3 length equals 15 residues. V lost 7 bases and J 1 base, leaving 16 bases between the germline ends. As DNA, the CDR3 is TGTGCCAGTATTAATCCGGGGATCGGGAACACTGAAGCTTTCTTT. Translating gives CASINPGIGNTEAFF.

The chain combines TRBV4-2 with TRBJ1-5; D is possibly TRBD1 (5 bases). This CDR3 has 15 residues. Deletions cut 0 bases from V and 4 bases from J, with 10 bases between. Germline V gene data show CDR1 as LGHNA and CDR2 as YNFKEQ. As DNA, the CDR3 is TGTGCCAGCAGCCAAGATTCGACAGCTAATCAGCCCCAGCATTTT. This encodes CASSQDSTANQPQHF.

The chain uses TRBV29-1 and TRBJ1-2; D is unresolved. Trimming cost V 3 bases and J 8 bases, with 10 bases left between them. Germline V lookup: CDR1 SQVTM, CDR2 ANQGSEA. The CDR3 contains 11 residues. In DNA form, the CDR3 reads TGCAGCGTTGACTTTCCGGGGGGCTACACCTTC. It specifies CSVDFPGGYTF.

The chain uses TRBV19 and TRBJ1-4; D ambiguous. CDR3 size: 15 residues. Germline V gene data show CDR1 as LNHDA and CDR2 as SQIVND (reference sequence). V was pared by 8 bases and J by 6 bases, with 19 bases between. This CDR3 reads CASGLGDTLHEKLFF. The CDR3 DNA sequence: TGTGCCAGTGGACTCGGAGACACGTTGCATGAAAAACTGTTTTTT.

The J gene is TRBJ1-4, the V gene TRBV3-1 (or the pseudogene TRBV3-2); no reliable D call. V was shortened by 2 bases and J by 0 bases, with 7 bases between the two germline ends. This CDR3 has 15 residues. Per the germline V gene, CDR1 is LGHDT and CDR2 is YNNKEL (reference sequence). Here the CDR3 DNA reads TGTGCCAGCAGCCAACGTCTCTCAACTAATGAAAAACTGTTTTTT. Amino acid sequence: CASSQRLSTNEKLFF.

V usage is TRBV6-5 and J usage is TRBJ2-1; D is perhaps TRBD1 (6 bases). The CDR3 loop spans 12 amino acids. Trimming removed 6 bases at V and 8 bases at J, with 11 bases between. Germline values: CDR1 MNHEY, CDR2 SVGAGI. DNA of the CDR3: TGTGCCAGCAGGGCACAGGGTGATGAGCAGTTCTTC. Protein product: CASRAQGDEQFF.

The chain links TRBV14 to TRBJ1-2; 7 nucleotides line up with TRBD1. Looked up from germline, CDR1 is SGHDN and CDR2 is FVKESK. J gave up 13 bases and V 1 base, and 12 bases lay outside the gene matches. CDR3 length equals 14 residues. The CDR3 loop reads CASSQVRGTGEVTF. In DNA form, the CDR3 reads TGTGCCAGCAGCCAAGTCCGAGGCACAGGGGAGGTCACCTTC.

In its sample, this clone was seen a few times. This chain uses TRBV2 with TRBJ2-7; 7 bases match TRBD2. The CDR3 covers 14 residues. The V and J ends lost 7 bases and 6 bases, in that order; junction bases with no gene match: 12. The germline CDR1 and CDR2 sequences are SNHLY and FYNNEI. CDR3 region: CASNPTGLDREQYF. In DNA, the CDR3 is TGTGCCAGCAACCCGACCGGACTAGACCGCGAGCAGTACTTC.

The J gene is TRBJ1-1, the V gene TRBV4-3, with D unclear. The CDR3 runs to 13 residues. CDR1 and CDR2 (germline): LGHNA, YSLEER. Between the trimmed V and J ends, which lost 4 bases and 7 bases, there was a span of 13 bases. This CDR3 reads CASSRDGGDEAFF. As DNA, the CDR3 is TGCGCCAGCAGCCGAGACGGAGGAGATGAAGCTTTCTTT.

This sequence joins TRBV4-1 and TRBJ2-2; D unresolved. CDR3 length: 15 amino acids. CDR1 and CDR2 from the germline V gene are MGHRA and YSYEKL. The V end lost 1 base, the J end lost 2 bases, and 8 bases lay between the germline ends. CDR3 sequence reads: CASSQGPLNTGELFF. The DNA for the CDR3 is TGCGCCAGCAGCCAAGGTCCCCTAAACACCGGGGAGCTGTTTTTT.

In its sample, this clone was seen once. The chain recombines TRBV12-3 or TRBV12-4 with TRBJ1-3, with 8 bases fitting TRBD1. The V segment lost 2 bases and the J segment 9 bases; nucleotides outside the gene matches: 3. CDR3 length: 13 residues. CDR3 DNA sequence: TGTGCCAGCAGTTTAAACAGGGGGGGCACCATATATTTT. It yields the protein CASSLNRGGTIYF.

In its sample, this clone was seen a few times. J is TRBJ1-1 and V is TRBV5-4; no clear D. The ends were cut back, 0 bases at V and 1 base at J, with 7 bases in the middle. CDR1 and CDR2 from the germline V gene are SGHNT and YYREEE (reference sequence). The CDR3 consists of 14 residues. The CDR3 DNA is TGTGCCAGCAGCTTGGCCGGGAGGAACACTGAAGCTTTCTTT. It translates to CASSLAGRNTEAFF. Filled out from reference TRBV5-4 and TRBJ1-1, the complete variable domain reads ETGVTQSPTHLIKTRGQQVTLRCSSQSGHNTVSWYQQALGQGPQFIFQYYREEENGRGNFPPRFSGLQFPNYSSELNVNALELDDSALYLCASSLAGRNTEAFFGQGTRLTVV.

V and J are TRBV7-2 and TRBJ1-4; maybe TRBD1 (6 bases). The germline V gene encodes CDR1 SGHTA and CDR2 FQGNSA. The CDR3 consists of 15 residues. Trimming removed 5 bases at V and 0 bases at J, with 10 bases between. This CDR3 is CASSLRGATNEKLFF. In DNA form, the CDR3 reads TGTGCCAGCAGCCTCAGGGGTGCAACTAATGAAAAACTGTTTTTT.

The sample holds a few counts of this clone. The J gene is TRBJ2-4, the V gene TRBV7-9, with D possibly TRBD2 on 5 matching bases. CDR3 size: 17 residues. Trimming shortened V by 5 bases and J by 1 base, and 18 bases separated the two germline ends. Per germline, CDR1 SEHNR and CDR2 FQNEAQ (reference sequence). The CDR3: CASSPWVASGAKNIQYF. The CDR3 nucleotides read TGTGCCAGCAGCCCCTGGGTGGCCTCGGGGGCCAAAAACATTCAGTACTTC.

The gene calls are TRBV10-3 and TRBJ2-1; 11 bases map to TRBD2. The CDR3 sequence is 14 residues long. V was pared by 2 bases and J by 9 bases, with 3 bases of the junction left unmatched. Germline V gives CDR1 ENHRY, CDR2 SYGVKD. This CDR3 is CAISEELAGGEQFF. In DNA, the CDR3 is TGTGCCATCAGTGAGGAGCTAGCGGGGGGTGAGCAGTTCTTC.

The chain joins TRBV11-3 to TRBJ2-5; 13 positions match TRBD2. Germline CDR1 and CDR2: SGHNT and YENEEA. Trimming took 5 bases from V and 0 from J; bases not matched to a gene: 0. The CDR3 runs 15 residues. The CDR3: CASSGTSGDQETQYF. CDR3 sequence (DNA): TGTGCCAGCAGCGGGACTAGCGGGGACCAAGAGACCCAGTACTTC.

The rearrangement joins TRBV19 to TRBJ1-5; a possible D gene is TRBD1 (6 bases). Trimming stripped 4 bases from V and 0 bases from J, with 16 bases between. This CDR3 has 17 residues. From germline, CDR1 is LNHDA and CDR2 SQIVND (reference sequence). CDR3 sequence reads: CASSRTSGAYSNQPQHF. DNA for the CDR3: TGTGCCAGTAGTAGAACCTCAGGGGCGTATAGCAATCAGCCCCAGCATTTT.

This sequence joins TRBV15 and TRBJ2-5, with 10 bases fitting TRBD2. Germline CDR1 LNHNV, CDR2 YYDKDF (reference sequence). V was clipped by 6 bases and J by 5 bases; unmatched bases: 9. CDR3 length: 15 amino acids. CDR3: CATRGGTSDAETQYF. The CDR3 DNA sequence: TGTGCCACCAGGGGTGGGACTAGCGATGCGGAGACCCAGTACTTC.

This chain's CDR3 is CASSLNRVNQPQHF. In DNA, the CDR3 is TGTGCCAGCAGCTTAAACAGAGTCAATCAGCCCCAGCATTTT. The rearrangement uses TRBV7-2 and TRBJ1-5; D is unclear. Germline lookup yields CDR1 SGHTA and CDR2 FQGNSA. Trimming removed 2 bases from V and 3 bases from J, with 8 bases in between. There are 14 residues in the CDR3.

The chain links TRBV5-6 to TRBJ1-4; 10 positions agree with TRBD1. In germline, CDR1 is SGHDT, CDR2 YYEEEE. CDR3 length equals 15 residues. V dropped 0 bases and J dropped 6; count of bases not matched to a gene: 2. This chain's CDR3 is CASSLGTGGYEKLFF. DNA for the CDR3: TGTGCCAGCAGCTTGGGGACAGGGGGTTATGAAAAACTGTTTTTT.

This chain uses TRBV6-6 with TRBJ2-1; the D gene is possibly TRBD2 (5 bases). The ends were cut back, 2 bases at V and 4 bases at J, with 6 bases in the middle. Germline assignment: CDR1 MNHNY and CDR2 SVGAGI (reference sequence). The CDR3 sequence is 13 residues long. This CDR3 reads CASSYEGYNEQFF. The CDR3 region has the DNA TGTGCCAGCAGTTACGAGGGATACAATGAGCAGTTCTTC.